The 31 T cell receptor beta chains in this list originate from one sample, sequenced in a study of blood T cell repertoires in COVID-19. Produced via immunoSEQ multiplex PCR; TCRdb's table is partial and in-frame only. The table has approximately 120,000 clones, approximately 83% seen once; the top ten hold about 6.9%. The sample was peripheral blood. The receptors originated from a man at least 80 years old with active or convalescent COVID-19.

The chain combines TRBV30 with TRBJ1-4; TRBD1 matches 7 bases. The CDR3 runs to 14 residues. J was trimmed by 7 bases and V by 5 bases; bases with no gene match: 10. Germline V lookup: CDR1 GTSNPN, CDR2 SVGIG (reference sequence). The CDR3 region has the DNA TGTGCCTGGGCCGAAGAGGGGGCGGGTGAAAAACTGTTTTTT. As protein: CAWAEEGAGEKLFF.

V usage is TRBV5-1 and J usage is TRBJ1-5; weak D call: TRBD1 (5 bases). Germline V gene lookup returns CDR1 SGHRS and CDR2 YFSETQ. Trimming pared 0 bases from V and 5 bases from J, leaving 9 bases between. The CDR3 has 14 residues. CDR3 in DNA: TGCGCCAGCAGCTTGGATGGGGGGGATCAGCCCCAGCATTTT. Protein: CASSLDGGDQPQHF. Full variable domain (missing parts from reference TRBV5-1 and TRBJ1-5): KAGVTQTPRYLIKTRGQQVTLSCSPISGHRSVSWYQQTPGQGLQFLFEYFSETQRNKGNFPGRFSGRQFSNSRSEMNVSTLELGDSALYLCASSLDGGDQPQHFGDGTRLSIL.

Only one count was recorded for this clone. The chain uses TRBV18 and TRBJ2-5; 8 bases are a match to TRBD2. The CDR3 contains 14 residues. CDR1 KGHSH and CDR2 LQKENI come from the germline V gene. V shed 4 bases and J 5 bases; nucleotides not matched to a gene: 6. The CDR3 nucleotides read TGTGCCAGCTCACGGAGCGGGAGCGGGGAGACCCAGTACTTC. Translating it yields CASSRSGSGETQYF.

The rearrangement uses TRBV7-2 and TRBJ2-3; the match to TRBD2 covers 7 bases. This CDR3 spans 15 amino acids. Germline lookup yields CDR1 SGHTA and CDR2 FQGNSA. The J segment lost 0 bases and the V segment lost 1 base, leaving 1 base of the junction unmatched. The CDR3 spells CASSLGEGSTDTQYF. CDR3 nucleotide sequence: TGTGCCAGCAGCTTAGGGGAGGGAAGCACAGATACGCAGTATTTT.

The chain carries TRBV3-1 (or the pseudogene TRBV3-2) and TRBJ1-2, with 10 bases fitting TRBD1. The CDR3 covers 17 residues. CDR1 is LGHDT and CDR2 is YNNKEL in the germline V gene (reference sequence). The junction had 9 bases not matched to a gene; V was cut back by 1 base and J by 4 bases. For the CDR3, the DNA is TGTGCCAGCAGCCAAGTTGGACGGGACAGGGGATTCTATGGCTACACCTTC. Protein sequence: CASSQVGRDRGFYGYTF.

The chain combines TRBV9 with TRBJ2-4; 7 bases are a match to TRBD2. CDR1 is SGDLS and CDR2 is YYNGEE in the germline V gene. The length of the CDR3 is 17 residues. Trimming cost V 3 bases and J 0 bases; bases outside gene matches: 9. The chain's CDR3 is CASSERDGHLAKNIQYF. CDR3 DNA sequence: TGTGCCAGCAGCGAGCGGGACGGTCATCTAGCCAAAAACATTCAGTACTTC.

CDR3 region: CASSELRAETQYF. CDR3 coding DNA: TGTGCCAGCAGTGAACTGCGGGCGGAGACCCAGTACTTC. V and J are TRBV2 and TRBJ2-5; TRBD2 is a possible D gene (5 bases). Trimming pared 2 bases from V and 5 bases from J, leaving 9 bases between. The germline gives CDR1 SNHLY, CDR2 FYNNEI. CDR3 length: 13 residues. The complete variable domain, with remaining parts taken from reference TRBV2 and TRBJ2-5, reads EPEVTQTPSHQVTQMGQEVILRCVPISNHLYFYWYRQILGQKVEFLVSFYNNEISEKSEIFDDQFSVERPDGSNFTLKIRSTKLEDSAMYFCASSELRAETQYFGPGTRLLVL.

The chain has TRBV7-9 and TRBJ2-6, with 8 bases fitting TRBD1. J lost 4 bases, V lost 2 bases, and 13 bases had no gene match. The CDR3 covers 19 residues. The germline V gene encodes CDR1 SEHNR and CDR2 FQNEAQ (reference sequence). The CDR3 DNA reads as TGTGCCAGCAGCTTACTCCGGAGACAGGGGTACGCAGGGGCCAACGTCCTGACTTTC. It translates to CASSLLRRQGYAGANVLTF. Filled out from reference TRBV7-9 and TRBJ2-6, the complete variable domain reads DTGVSQNPRHKITKRGQNVTFRCDPISEHNRLYWYRQTLGQGPEFLTYFQNEAQLEKSRLLSDRFSAERPKGSFSTLEIQRTEQGDSAMYLCASSLLRRQGYAGANVLTFGAGSRLTVL.

In this sample, this clone turned up once. This rearrangement joins TRBV19 to TRBJ1-1, with D perhaps TRBD1 (6 bases). V gave up 4 bases and J gave up 3 bases, with 9 bases separating them. CDR3 size: 13 residues. Germline-derived CDR1 and CDR2 are LNHDA and SQIVND (reference sequence). CDR3 nucleotide sequence: TGTGCCAGTAGTAGGGACACTTACACTGAAGCTTTCTTT. Translating it yields CASSRDTYTEAFF. Full variable domain (outside the CDR3, taken from reference TRBV19 and TRBJ1-1): DGGITQSPKYLFRKEGQNVTLSCEQNLNHDAMYWYRQDPGQGLRLIYYSQIVNDFQKGDIAEGYSVSREKKESFPLTVTSAQKNPTAFYLCASSRDTYTEAFFGQGTRLTVV.

V is TRBV28 and J is TRBJ1-2; a weak D match, TRBD1 (5 bases). CDR1 MDHEN and CDR2 SYDVKM come from the germline V gene. The CDR3 spans 13 residues. V was clipped by 5 bases and J by 4 bases, with 11 bases between them. The CDR3 bases are TGTGCCAGCAGTCCGGAGGGGAGCTATGGCTACACCTTC. It specifies CASSPEGSYGYTF.

This chain links TRBV6-5 with TRBJ1-4; 9 bases are a match to TRBD1. Germline loops: CDR1 MNHEY, CDR2 SVGAGI. J was trimmed by 7 bases and V by 4 bases; bases with no gene match: 10. The CDR3 contains 16 residues. For the CDR3, the DNA is TGTGCCAGCAGTTTGCGAGGGGGACAGGGTGGTGAAAAACTGTTTTTT. Amino acids: CASSLRGGQGGEKLFF.

The chain couples TRBV6-5 to TRBJ2-2; no firm D call. V lost 4 bases to trimming and J lost 6 bases, with 12 bases between them. CDR3 length: 14 amino acids. Germline loops: CDR1 MNHEY, CDR2 SVGAGI. The CDR3 DNA sequence: TGTGCCAGCAGTTTTCTCCCTAGTGCCGGGGAGCTGTTTTTT. Its translation: CASSFLPSAGELFF.

V is TRBV7-2 and J is TRBJ2-2, with 9 bases lining up with TRBD1. The ends lost 5 bases at V and 0 bases at J; junction bases unmatched: 7. The CDR3 covers 17 residues. Germline values: CDR1 SGHTA, CDR2 FQGNSA. CDR3 sequence reads: CASSRGTGTPNTGELFF. CDR3 nucleotide sequence: TGTGCCAGCAGCCGTGGGACAGGGACCCCGAACACCGGGGAGCTGTTTTTT.

This chain links TRBV5-6 with TRBJ1-2; possible D gene TRBD1, 5 bases. From germline, CDR1 is SGHDT and CDR2 YYEEEE. The CDR3 covers 14 residues. The V and J ends lost 0 bases and 4 bases respectively, with 10 bases between them. CDR3 nucleotides: TGTGCCAGCAGCTTGGGACAGCCAGGCTATGGCTACACCTTC. Encoded protein: CASSLGQPGYGYTF.

This chain joins TRBV11-3 and TRBJ1-1; D is perhaps TRBD1 (6 bases). The germline V gene encodes CDR1 SGHNT and CDR2 YENEEA. This CDR3 has 14 residues. V was pared by 3 bases and J by 1 base, with 9 bases between. The CDR3 here is CASSLGGRNTEAFF. The CDR3 DNA follows: TGTGCCAGCAGCTTGGGGGGGCGGAACACTGAAGCTTTCTTT.

The V call is TRBV4-1, the J call TRBJ2-5; a weak D match, TRBD1 (7 bases). CDR1 and CDR2 from the germline V gene are MGHRA and YSYEKL. Deletions cut 0 bases from V and 5 bases from J, with 13 bases between. The CDR3 loop spans 15 amino acids. The CDR3 spells CASSQDRGAPETQYF. The CDR3 nucleotides are TGCGCCAGCAGCCAAGACAGGGGGGCCCCTGAGACCCAGTACTTC.

The V gene is TRBV7-2, the J gene TRBJ1-2; 10 bases match TRBD1. The V and J ends lost 1 base and 8 bases, in that order; junction bases with no gene match: 7. The CDR3 totals 15 residues. The V gene's germline CDR1 is SGHTA and CDR2 FQGNSA. CDR3 nucleotides: TGTGCCAGCAGCTTAGATGGGACAGGGGTGAGGGGCTACACCTTC. Its translation: CASSLDGTGVRGYTF.

This clone was detected once. V and J are TRBV7-3 and TRBJ2-3; TRBD2 agrees at 10 bases. This CDR3 region has 15 residues. In germline, CDR1 is SGHTA, CDR2 FQGTGA. J lost 2 bases, V lost 8 bases, and 7 bases had no gene match. CDR3 region: CASGASGRPTDTQYF. As DNA, the CDR3 is TGTGCCAGCGGGGCTAGCGGGAGACCCACAGATACGCAGTATTTT.

This clone was seen a few times. The V and J genes are TRBV30 and TRBJ1-2; no clear D gene. Deletions cut 4 bases from V and 6 bases from J, with 12 bases between. This CDR3 spans 12 amino acids. Looked up from germline, CDR1 is GTSNPN and CDR2 is SVGIG (reference sequence). The CDR3 reads CAWTSGWDGYTF. The CDR3 DNA reads as TGTGCCTGGACTTCGGGGTGGGATGGCTACACCTTC.

V and J are TRBV10-3 and TRBJ2-7; D call uncertain. The germline CDR1 and CDR2 sequences are ENHRY and SYGVKD. This CDR3 contains 11 residues. The ends were cut back, 1 base at V and 5 bases at J, with 3 bases in the middle. As DNA, the CDR3 is TGTGCCATCAGTGAGTATAACGAGCAGTACTTC. Its protein product is CAISEYNEQYF.

The chain carries TRBV28 and TRBJ2-7; 9 bases are a match to TRBD2. The CDR3 has 14 residues. Germline V lookup: CDR1 MDHEN, CDR2 SYDVKM. J lost 6 bases, V lost 6 bases, and 9 bases had no gene match. The CDR3 spells CASRPPGLAGEQYF. The DNA for the CDR3 is TGTGCCAGCAGGCCTCCGGGACTAGCTGGCGAGCAGTACTTC.

The V gene is TRBV6-2 or TRBV6-3, the J gene TRBJ1-5; D perhaps matches TRBD1 (5 bases). The CDR3 contains 14 residues. V was pared by 6 bases and J by 5 bases, with 14 bases between. Germline CDR1 MNHEY, CDR2 SVGEGT. The CDR3 DNA is TGTGCCAGCAGCCCCGGGGGAGCGGATCAGCCCCAGCATTTT. This codes for CASSPGGADQPQHF.

The V call is TRBV11-2, the J call TRBJ1-5; D not resolved. The CDR3 sequence is 15 residues long. Trimming pared 0 bases from V and 5 bases from J, leaving 11 bases between. Germline CDR1 reads SGHAT; CDR2 reads FQNNGV. The CDR3 bases are TGTGCCAGCAGCTTAGATCCTTCGTTGTATCAGCCCCAGCATTTT. This codes for CASSLDPSLYQPQHF.

This chain joins TRBV15 and TRBJ1-1; unclear D gene. Per the germline V gene, CDR1 is LNHNV and CDR2 is YYDKDF (reference sequence). The CDR3 covers 14 residues. Trimming cost V 0 bases and J 1 base, with 6 bases left between them. CDR3 DNA sequence: TGTGCCACCAGCAGAGATAGAGGGAACACTGAAGCTTTCTTT. Translating gives CATSRDRGNTEAFF.

V is TRBV7-8 and J is TRBJ2-5; D possibly corresponds to TRBD2 (6 bases). CDR3 length: 15 residues. Trimming took 5 bases from V and 5 from J, leaving 18 bases between them. Germline CDR1 is SGHVS and CDR2 is FQNEAQ. Here the CDR3 reads CASSPAGPLGETQYF. CDR3 nucleotides: TGTGCCAGCAGCCCGGCGGGACCCCTGGGGGAGACCCAGTACTTC.

CDR3 nucleotide sequence: TGTGCCAGCAGCTTGGGCGGGACAGGTGGGCAGTTCTTC. Translated, it gives CASSLGGTGGQFF. V gene TRBV5-6 combines with J gene TRBJ2-1; 8 bases agree with TRBD1. After removal of 0 bases from V and 12 bases from J, the junction contained 5 bases not matched to a gene. Per the germline V gene, CDR1 is SGHDT and CDR2 is YYEEEE. CDR3 length: 13 residues.

Only one count was recorded for this clone. The CDR3 here is CASSPPRAPYEQYF. The CDR3 DNA reads TGCGCCAGCAGCCCCCCGAGGGCCCCCTACGAGCAGTACTTC. The J gene is TRBJ2-7, the V gene TRBV4-1; TRBD2 might be the D (5 bases). V shed 4 bases and J shed 2 bases, with 12 bases lying between them. This CDR3 has 14 residues. Germline assignment: CDR1 MGHRA and CDR2 YSYEKL.

V gene TRBV6-4 combines with J gene TRBJ2-2, with 10 bases fitting TRBD2. The junction had 3 bases not matched to a gene; V was cut back by 2 bases and J by 6 bases. The CDR3 covers 15 residues. Germline V gene data show CDR1 as MRHNA and CDR2 as SNTAGT. CDR3 sequence reads: CASSDLAGVAGELFF. The CDR3 DNA is TGTGCCAGCAGTGACCTAGCGGGAGTGGCCGGGGAGCTGTTTTTT.

The V and J genes are TRBV5-3 and TRBJ2-3; 7 bases line up with TRBD1. TRBV5-3 is treated as an ORF (open reading frame) with a function not yet certain. CDR3 length: 15 amino acids. Trimming removed 4 bases from V and 1 base from J; junction bases left unmatched: 6. The CDR3 coding sequence is TGTGCCAGAAGCGTCGACAGGGCGGGCACAGATACGCAGTATTTT. This translates into CARSVDRAGTDTQYF.

A single count supports this clone. CDR3 sequence reads: CASSLSVSNSPLHF. Written as DNA, the CDR3 is TGTGCCAGCAGCCTCAGTGTATCTAATTCACCCCTCCACTTT. The genes are TRBV11-2 and TRBJ1-6, with unresolved D. Trimming took off 5 bases at V and 6 bases at J, with 11 bases between the two ends. This CDR3 spans 14 amino acids. The germline V gene has CDR1 SGHAT and CDR2 FQNNGV.

The V gene is TRBV28, the J gene TRBJ1-2; 8 positions agree with TRBD1. This CDR3 has 15 amino acids. The V and J ends lost 3 bases and 8 bases, in that order; junction bases with no gene match: 11. Germline V gene data show CDR1 as MDHEN and CDR2 as SYDVKM. CDR3 loop: CASSFPSGTGGGYTF. The CDR3 nucleotides are TGTGCCAGCAGTTTCCCCTCCGGGACAGGAGGCGGCTACACCTTC.